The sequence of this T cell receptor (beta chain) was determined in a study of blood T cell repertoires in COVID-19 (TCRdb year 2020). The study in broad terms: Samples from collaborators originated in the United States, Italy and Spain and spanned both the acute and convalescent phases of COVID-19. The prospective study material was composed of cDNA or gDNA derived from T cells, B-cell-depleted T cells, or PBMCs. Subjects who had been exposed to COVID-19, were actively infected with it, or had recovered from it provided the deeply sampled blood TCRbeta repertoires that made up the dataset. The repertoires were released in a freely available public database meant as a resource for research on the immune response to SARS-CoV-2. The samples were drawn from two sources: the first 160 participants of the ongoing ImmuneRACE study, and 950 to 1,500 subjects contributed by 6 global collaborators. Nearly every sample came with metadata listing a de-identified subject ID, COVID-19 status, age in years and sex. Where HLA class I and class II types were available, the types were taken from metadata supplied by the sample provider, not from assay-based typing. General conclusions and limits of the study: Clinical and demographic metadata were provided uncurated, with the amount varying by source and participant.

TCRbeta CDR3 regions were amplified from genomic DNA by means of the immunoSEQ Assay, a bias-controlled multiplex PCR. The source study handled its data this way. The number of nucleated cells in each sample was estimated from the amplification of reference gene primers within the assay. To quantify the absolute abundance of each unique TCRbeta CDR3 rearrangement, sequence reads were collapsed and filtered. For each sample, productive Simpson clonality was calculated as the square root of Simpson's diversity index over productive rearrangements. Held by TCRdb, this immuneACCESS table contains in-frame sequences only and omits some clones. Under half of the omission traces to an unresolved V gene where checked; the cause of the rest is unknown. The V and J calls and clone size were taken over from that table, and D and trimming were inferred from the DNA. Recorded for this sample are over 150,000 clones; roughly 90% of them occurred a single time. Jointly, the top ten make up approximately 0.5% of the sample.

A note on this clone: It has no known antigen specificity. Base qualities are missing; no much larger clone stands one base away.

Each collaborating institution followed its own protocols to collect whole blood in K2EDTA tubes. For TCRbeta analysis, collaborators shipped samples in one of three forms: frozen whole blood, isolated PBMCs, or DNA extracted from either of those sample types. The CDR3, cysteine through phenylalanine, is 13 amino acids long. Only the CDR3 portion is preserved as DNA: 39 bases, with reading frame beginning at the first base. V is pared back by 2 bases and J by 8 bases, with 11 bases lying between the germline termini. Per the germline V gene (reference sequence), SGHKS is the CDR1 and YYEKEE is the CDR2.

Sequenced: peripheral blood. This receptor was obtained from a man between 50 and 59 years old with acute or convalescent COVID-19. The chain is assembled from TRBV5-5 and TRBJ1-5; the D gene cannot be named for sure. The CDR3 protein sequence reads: CASSFGPGKPQHF. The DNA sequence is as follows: TGTGCCAGCAGCTTTGGGCCCGGGAAGCCCCAGCATTTT. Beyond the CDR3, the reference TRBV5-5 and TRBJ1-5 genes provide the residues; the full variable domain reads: DAGVTQSPTHLIKTRGQQVTLRCSPISGHKSVSWYQQVLGQGPQFIFQYYEKEERGRGNFPDRFSARQFPNYSSELNVNALLLGDSALYLCASSFGPGKPQHFGDGTRLSIL.